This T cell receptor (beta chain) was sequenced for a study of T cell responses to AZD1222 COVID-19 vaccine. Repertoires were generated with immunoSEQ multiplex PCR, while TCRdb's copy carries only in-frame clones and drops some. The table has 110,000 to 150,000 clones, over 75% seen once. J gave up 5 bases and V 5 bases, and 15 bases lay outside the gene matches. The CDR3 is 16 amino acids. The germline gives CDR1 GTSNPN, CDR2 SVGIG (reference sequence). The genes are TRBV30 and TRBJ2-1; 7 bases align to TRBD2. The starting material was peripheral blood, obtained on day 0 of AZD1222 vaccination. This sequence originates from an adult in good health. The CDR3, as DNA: TGTGCCTGGGCAGACCCGGGACTATCCCCGCACAATGAGCAGTTCTTC. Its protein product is CAWADPGLSPHNEQFF.